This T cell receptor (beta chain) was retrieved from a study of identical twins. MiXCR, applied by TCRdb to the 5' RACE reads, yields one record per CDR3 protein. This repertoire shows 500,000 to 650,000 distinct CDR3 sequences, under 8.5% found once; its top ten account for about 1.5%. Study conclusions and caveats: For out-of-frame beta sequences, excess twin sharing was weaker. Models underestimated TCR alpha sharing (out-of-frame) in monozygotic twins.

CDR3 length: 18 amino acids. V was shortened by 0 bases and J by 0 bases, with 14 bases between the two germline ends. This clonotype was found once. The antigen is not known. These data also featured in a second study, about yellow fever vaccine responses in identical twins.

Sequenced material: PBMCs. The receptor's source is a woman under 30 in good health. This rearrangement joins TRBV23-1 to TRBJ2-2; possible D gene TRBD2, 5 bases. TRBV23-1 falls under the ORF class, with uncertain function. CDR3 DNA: TGCGCCAGCAGTCAATCATCAGGACTCGCCTCGAACACCGGGGAGCTGTTTTTT. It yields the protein CASSQSSGLASNTGELFF.